Listed below are T cell receptor beta chains from one sample, sequenced in a study of shared clonotypes between healthy human individuals. Data came from immunoSEQ multiplex PCR; TCRdb stores just in-frame clones and leaves some out. The table includes roughly 410,000 clones, 95% to 97% detected once. The sample taken for sequencing was memory CD8+ T cells sorted from blood. Receptors originate from a man in his thirties or forties in good health. Each CDR3 is given with its conserved first and last residue. D genes are given only for firm matches. Not every row has a clone size; where given, it reads once, few, many or a size class.

cdr3_length j_call d_call v_call clone_size cdr3_aa cdr3_nt
20 TRBJ2-1 TRBD2 TRBV5-4 . CASSLAPGTSGESSYNEQFF TGTGCCAGCAGCTTGGCTCCGGGGACTAGCGGGGAAAGCTCCTACAATGAGCAGTTCTTC
15 TRBJ2-3 . TRBV27 . CASSQGTRSTDTQYF TGTGCCAGCAGTCAAGGGACCCGAAGCACAGATACGCAGTATTTT
16 TRBJ2-3 . TRBV28 . CASSFVVGQTRDTQYF TGTGCCAGCAGTTTCGTAGTGGGACAGACTAGGGATACGCAGTATTTT
14 TRBJ2-2 . TRBV27 once CASSFRPLGGELFF TGTGCCAGCAGTTTTCGGCCCCTCGGCGGGGAGCTGTTTTTT
17 TRBJ2-7 TRBD2 TRBV2 . CASSGGTSGSSRYEQYF TGTGCCAGCAGTGGGGGGACTAGCGGGAGCAGTAGGTACGAGCAGTACTTC
16 TRBJ1-1 . TRBV5-1 . CASSLARGHMNTEAFF TGCGCCAGCAGCTTGGCCAGGGGACACATGAACACTGAAGCTTTCTTT
17 TRBJ2-7 TRBD2 TRBV7-9 . CASSLATGTSISYEQYF TGTGCCAGCAGCTTAGCCACCGGGACTAGCATCTCCTACGAGCAGTACTTC
15 TRBJ2-3 TRBD1 TRBV7-2 . CASSRDRGRTDTQYF TGTGCCAGCAGCCGGGACAGGGGGCGCACAGATACGCAGTATTTT
15 TRBJ2-3 . TRBV30 . CAWTGQGISTDTQYF TGTGCCTGGACCGGGCAGGGAATCAGCACAGATACGCAGTATTTT
11 TRBJ2-7 . TRBV2 . CASTGTYEQYF TGTGCCAGCACTGGGACCTACGAGCAGTACTTC
11 TRBJ2-5 . TRBV20-1 . CSGGEWESQYF TGCAGTGGGGGGGAGTGGGAGTCCCAGTACTTC
14 TRBJ2-3 . TRBV30 . CAWSVGHITDTQYF TGTGCCTGGAGTGTAGGACATATCACAGATACGCAGTATTTT
16 TRBJ1-3 . TRBV14 . CASSTRQEASGNTIYF TGTGCCAGCAGCACCCGACAGGAGGCCTCTGGAAACACCATATATTTT
9 TRBJ1-1 . TRBV29-1 . CSVDTEAFF TGCAGCGTTGACACTGAAGCTTTCTTT
14 TRBJ2-2 . TRBV5-1 . CASSYFRGTGELFF TGCGCCAGCAGCTATTTCCGGGGGACCGGGGAGCTGTTTTTT
17 TRBJ2-1 TRBD1 TRBV11-3 . CASSLAARPTGGNEQFF TGTGCCAGCAGCTTAGCGGCTCGACCTACAGGGGGCAATGAGCAGTTCTTC
17 TRBJ1-1 . TRBV15 . CATSRRNQGHRNTEAFF TGTGCCACCAGCAGACGAAACCAGGGACATCGAAACACTGAAGCTTTCTTT
13 TRBJ1-5 TRBD1 TRBV19 . CASGRQGGQPQHF TGTGCCAGTGGGAGACAGGGAGGGCAGCCCCAGCATTTT
17 TRBJ1-1 TRBD1 TRBV4-1 once CASSQEGGQASYINAFF TGCGCCAGCAGCCAAGAAGGAGGACAGGCTTCGTATATCAACGCTTTCTTT
15 TRBJ2-6 . TRBV13 . CASSLVRSGANVLTF TGTGCCAGCAGCTTAGTCCGCTCTGGGGCCAACGTCCTGACTTTC
14 TRBJ2-7 TRBD2 TRBV6-5 few CASSYTSGRAEQYF TGTGCCAGCAGTTACACTAGCGGGAGGGCCGAGCAGTACTTC
14 TRBJ2-5 . TRBV7-2 . CASSRSGAGETQYF TGTGCCAGCAGTCGTTCAGGGGCGGGAGAGACCCAGTACTTC
14 TRBJ2-3 . TRBV11-2 . CASHGPDQADTQYF TGTGCCTCCCACGGACCCGATCAGGCAGATACGCAGTATTTT
18 TRBJ1-1 . TRBV30 . CAWSVPLGGAHWSTEAFF TGTGCCTGGAGTGTACCTCTTGGGGGGGCGCATTGGTCAACTGAAGCTTTCTTT
13 TRBJ2-3 . TRBV11-2 . CASSPEVTDTQYF TGTGCCAGCAGCCCCGAAGTCACAGATACGCAGTATTTT
13 TRBJ2-5 . TRBV28 . CASRGSLEKTQYF TGTGCCAGCAGGGGCAGCCTTGAGAAGACCCAGTACTTC
16 TRBJ2-7 . TRBV28 . CASSFGFGERYYEQYF TGTGCCAGCAGTTTTGGATTCGGGGAGAGGTACTACGAGCAGTACTTC
16 TRBJ2-1 TRBD2 TRBV7-3 . CASSTLGAGARNEQFF TGTGCCAGCAGTACTTTGGGAGCGGGAGCACGCAATGAGCAGTTCTTC
13 TRBJ2-1 . TRBV2 . CASRQISANEQFF TGTGCCAGCAGGCAGATTAGCGCCAATGAGCAGTTCTTC
16 TRBJ2-1 TRBD2 TRBV7-8 . CASSWGLAGDFNEQFF TGTGCCAGCAGCTGGGGACTAGCGGGAGACTTCAATGAGCAGTTCTTC
15 TRBJ1-1 . TRBV30 . CAWSHRGRSYTEAFF TGTGCCTGGAGCCACCGAGGACGGTCTTACACTGAAGCTTTCTTT
15 TRBJ1-4 . TRBV9 . CASSLRGATNEKLFF TGTGCCAGCAGCTTAAGAGGGGCAACTAATGAAAAACTGTTTTTT
13 TRBJ1-1 . TRBV12-5 . CASGLAGHTEAFF TGTGCTAGTGGTTTGGCCGGGCACACTGAAGCTTTCTTT
14 TRBJ2-3 TRBD2 TRBV9 . CASSGTSGTDTQYF TGTGCCAGCAGCGGGACTAGCGGGACAGATACGCAGTATTTT
14 TRBJ1-5 . TRBV19 . CASSIRDSNQPQHF TGTGCCAGTAGTATTCGGGATAGCAATCAGCCCCAGCATTTT
16 TRBJ2-7 TRBD2 TRBV7-8 . CASSLENSGSSYEQYF TGTGCCAGCAGCTTAGAGAATAGCGGGAGCTCCTACGAGCAGTACTTC
14 TRBJ1-3 TRBD1 TRBV6-1 . CASSAQGAGNTIYF TGTGCCAGCAGTGCCCAGGGGGCTGGAAACACCATATATTTT
13 TRBJ1-3 . TRBV28 . CASRLPTGNTIYF TGTGCCAGCAGACTCCCAACTGGAAACACCATATATTTT
13 TRBJ1-4 . TRBV13 . CASSLRGGTKLFF TGTGCCAGCAGCCTCAGGGGCGGTACGAAACTGTTTTTT
11 TRBJ1-1 . TRBV11-1 . CASVGRAEAFF TGTGCCAGCGTAGGTAGGGCTGAAGCTTTCTTT
13 TRBJ1-4 . TRBV18 . CASSPRPNEKLFF TGTGCCAGCTCACCAAGACCTAATGAAAAACTGTTTTTT